Below are 5 T cell receptor beta chains sequenced from a single sample in a study of control samples from healthy donors and cancer patients. This table comes from immunoSEQ multiplex PCR, and its TCRdb copy is limited to in-frame clones, with some not included. The repertoire holds about 160,000 clones, with 92% as singletons. The sample taken for sequencing was blood. These receptors were collected from a woman aged 25 to 39 in good health.

This chain connects TRBV19 to TRBJ2-3, with D uncertain. V lost 3 bases to trimming and J lost 4 bases, with 14 bases between them. Germline CDR1 LNHDA, CDR2 SQIVND (reference sequence). The CDR3 contains 15 residues. CDR3 residues: CASSIGANVADTQYF. In DNA form, the CDR3 reads TGTGCCAGTAGTATCGGAGCGAATGTTGCAGATACGCAGTATTTT.

This chain uses TRBV6-5 with TRBJ2-2; D gene uncertain. V was shortened by 5 bases and J by 7 bases, with 8 bases between the two germline ends. The CDR3 is 12 residues long. Germline loops: CDR1 MNHEY, CDR2 SVGAGI. CDR3 in DNA: TGTGCCAGCAGTCTAGAAGGCGGGGAGCTGTTTTTT. Amino acid sequence: CASSLEGGELFF.

The chain recombines TRBV11-2 with TRBJ2-3; D possibly matches TRBD1 or TRBD2 (5 bases each). V lost 5 bases to trimming and J lost 1 base, with 10 bases between them. The CDR3 length is 14 residues. Germline V lookup: CDR1 SGHAT, CDR2 FQNNGV. The CDR3, as DNA: TGTGCCAGCAGCAAGGGGAGAGGCACAGATACGCAGTATTTT. Its translation: CASSKGRGTDTQYF.

The rearrangement joins TRBV5-1 to TRBJ1-4, with 8 nucleotides matching TRBD1. V dropped 4 bases and J dropped 5; count of bases not matched to a gene: 7. Looked up from germline, CDR1 is SGHRS and CDR2 is YFSETQ. This CDR3 is built from 15 residues. The CDR3 nucleotides read TGCGCCAGCAGCGGCCAGGGGGCTCTAAATGAAAAACTGTTTTTT. The encoded protein is CASSGQGALNEKLFF. Using reference TRBV5-1 and TRBJ1-4 for the parts outside the CDR3, the full variable domain is KAGVTQTPRYLIKTRGQQVTLSCSPISGHRSVSWYQQTPGQGLQFLFEYFSETQRNKGNFPGRFSGRQFSNSRSEMNVSTLELGDSALYLCASSGQGALNEKLFFGSGTQLSVL.

The CDR3 reads CAIGTSGVYEQYF. The CDR3 DNA is TGTGCCATTGGGACTAGCGGAGTCTACGAGCAGTACTTC. The rearrangement links TRBV10-3 to TRBJ2-7, with 11 bases matching TRBD2. V shed 9 bases, J shed 3 bases, and the junction held 4 bases outside the gene matches. From germline, CDR1 is ENHRY and CDR2 SYGVKD. The CDR3 totals 13 residues.